This is a list of T cell receptor beta chains from one sample in a study of vaccination and CD4 T cells after COVID-19. TCRdb reprocessed the PCR reads with MiXCR, giving one entry per CDR3 protein. The data contain about 15,000 distinct CDR3 sequences, less than 30% of them singletons. No antigen has been assigned to these receptors. The sample comprised cultured CD4+ T cells from blood. The receptors were sampled from a human donor with COVID-19. CDR3s include the opening cysteine and the closing phenylalanine or tryptophan. A D gene is named only where the DNA matches it firmly. Clone size, where shown, is once, few, many, or a class for clones that have expanded.

cdr3_nt,cdr3_aa,clone_size,j_call,v_call,cdr3_length,d_call
TGCGCCAGCAGCCTGAGCCGGGGCCTTGAAGCTTTCTTT,CASSLSRGLEAFF,-,TRBJ1-1,TRBV5-1,13,-
TGTGCCAGCGAAGCGGGACAGGTGGGAAATCAGCCCCAGCATTTT,CASEAGQVGNQPQHF,few,TRBJ1-5,TRBV6-1,15,TRBD1
TGCAGTGCAGGACTAGCGGGGGGGAATAAAGAGACCCAGTACTTC,CSAGLAGGNKETQYF,few,TRBJ2-5,TRBV20-1,15,TRBD2
TGTGCCACCAGTGAAGCCGGACAGGGCACAGATACGCAGTATTTT,CATSEAGQGTDTQYF,medium-sized,TRBJ2-3,TRBV24-1,15,TRBD1
TGTGCCAGTAGGAGGACAGGGGTTTACTACGAGCAGTACTTC,CASRRTGVYYEQYF,few,TRBJ2-7,TRBV19,14,TRBD1
TGTGCCAGCAGCCCCCCCTTCCGGTTCGGCTACGAGCAGTACTTC,CASSPPFRFGYEQYF,-,TRBJ2-7,TRBV7-9,15,-
TGTGCCATCAGTGAGTCGGGGCAGCCCCAGCATTTT,CAISESGQPQHF,few,TRBJ1-5,TRBV10-3,12,-
TGTGCCAGCAGCTTAGGTTTGGGACTCCCCACTGAAGCTTTCTTT,CASSLGLGLPTEAFF,few,TRBJ1-1,TRBV11-1,15,-
TGCAGTGCTAAGTATTTTCTTCCGCCGAGCGGGGGACCTTCCTACAATGAGCAGTTCTTC,CSAKYFLPPSGGPSYNEQFF,few,TRBJ2-1,TRBV20-1,20,TRBD2
TGTGCCAGTAGTATATACCGCCCCGGTGGTGCGGGGCACAACACCGGGGAGCTGTTTTTT,CASSIYRPGGAGHNTGELFF,-,TRBJ2-2,TRBV19,20,-
TGTGCCAGTAGTATCGAGCGGGGGGGCCGCTACGAGCAGTACTTC,CASSIERGGRYEQYF,few,TRBJ2-7,TRBV19,15,TRBD2
TGCAGTGCTAAGGGTATGGGCATTCAGCCCCAGCATTTT,CSAKGMGIQPQHF,medium-sized,TRBJ1-5,TRBV20-1,13,-
TGTGCCACCCCTCATAAGCAGCCCCAGCATTTT,CATPHKQPQHF,few,TRBJ1-5,TRBV27,11,-
TGCGCCAGCAGCCAGTCCCCTGGGACCGTTGAAAAACTGTTTTTT,CASSQSPGTVEKLFF,-,TRBJ1-4,TRBV4-3,15,-
TGTGCCAGTAGTATAGAGCGGGGCGTTACGCAGTATTTT,CASSIERGVTQYF,-,TRBJ2-3,TRBV19,13,-
TGTGCCAGCAGGTCACAGACAGGGGGTTTCAATGAGCAGTTCTTC,CASRSQTGGFNEQFF,few,TRBJ2-1,TRBV6-1,15,TRBD1
TGCAGTGCTCCTACTAGCGGGGGGGTTCAGGAGACCCAGTACTTC,CSAPTSGGVQETQYF,-,TRBJ2-5,TRBV20-1,15,TRBD2